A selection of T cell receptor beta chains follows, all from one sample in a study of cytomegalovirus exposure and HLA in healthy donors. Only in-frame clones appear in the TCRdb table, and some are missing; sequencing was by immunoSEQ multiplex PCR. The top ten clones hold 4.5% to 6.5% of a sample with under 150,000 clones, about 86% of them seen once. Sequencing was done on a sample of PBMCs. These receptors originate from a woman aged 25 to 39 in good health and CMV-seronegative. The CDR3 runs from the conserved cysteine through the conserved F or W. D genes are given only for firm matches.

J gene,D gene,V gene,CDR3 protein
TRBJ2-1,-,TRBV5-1,CASSLSTPGNEQFF
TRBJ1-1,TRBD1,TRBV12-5,CASGLQGAGTEAFF
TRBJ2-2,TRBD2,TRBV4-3,CASSQESGSGGFIGELFF
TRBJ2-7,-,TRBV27,CAAGGQYF
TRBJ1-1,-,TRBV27,CASSLSTRGITEAFF
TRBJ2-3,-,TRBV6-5,CASSTFRRVADTQYF
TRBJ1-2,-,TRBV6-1,CASTLRGARSYTF
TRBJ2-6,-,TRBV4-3,CASSQDAGTGANVLTF
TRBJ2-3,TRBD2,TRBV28,CASSPEGTSGRYTQYF
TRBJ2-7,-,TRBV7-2,CASSFWPYEQYF
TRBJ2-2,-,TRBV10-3,CAISETGGAGELFF
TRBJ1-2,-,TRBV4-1,CASSQDLNSNRAANYGYTF
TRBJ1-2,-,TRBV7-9,CASSFDINYGYTF
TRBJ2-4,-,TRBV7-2,CASSPRGGTAKNIQYF
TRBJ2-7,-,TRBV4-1,CASSQGPRTALTPYEQYF
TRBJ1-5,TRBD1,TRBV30,CAWSVQSGGNQPQHF
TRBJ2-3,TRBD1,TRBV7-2,CASSFLQGTDTQYF
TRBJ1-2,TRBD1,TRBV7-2,CASSLAQGQFYGYTF
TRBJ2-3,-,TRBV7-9,CASSLGQAQDTQYF
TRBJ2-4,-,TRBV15,CATSRDSGVGIQYF
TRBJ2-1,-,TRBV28,CASSWTSYNEQFF
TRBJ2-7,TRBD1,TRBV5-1,CASSLGQGVRYEQCF
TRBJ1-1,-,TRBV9,CASSAWGGLSVNTEAFF
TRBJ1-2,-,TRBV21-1,CASSKNGARDRGTPGYTF
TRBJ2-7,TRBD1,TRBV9,CASSLGTATYEQYF
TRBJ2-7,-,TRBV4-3,CASSQGQGSYEQYF
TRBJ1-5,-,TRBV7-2,CASSTRISQPQHF
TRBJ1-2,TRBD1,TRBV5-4,CASKGGGSNYGYTF
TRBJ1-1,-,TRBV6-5,CASSYSTGRGNTEAFF
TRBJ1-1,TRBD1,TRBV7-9,CASSLTGAPTEAFF
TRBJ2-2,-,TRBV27,CASSLYRGGTGELFF
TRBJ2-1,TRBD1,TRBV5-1,CASSFLGTGGFSSYNEQFF
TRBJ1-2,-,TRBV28,CASSYEDVYGYTF
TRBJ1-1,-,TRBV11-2,CASSYTGLNTEAFF
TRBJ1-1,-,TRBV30,CAWGDWNTEAFF
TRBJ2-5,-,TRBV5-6,CASSHRVIGQETQYF